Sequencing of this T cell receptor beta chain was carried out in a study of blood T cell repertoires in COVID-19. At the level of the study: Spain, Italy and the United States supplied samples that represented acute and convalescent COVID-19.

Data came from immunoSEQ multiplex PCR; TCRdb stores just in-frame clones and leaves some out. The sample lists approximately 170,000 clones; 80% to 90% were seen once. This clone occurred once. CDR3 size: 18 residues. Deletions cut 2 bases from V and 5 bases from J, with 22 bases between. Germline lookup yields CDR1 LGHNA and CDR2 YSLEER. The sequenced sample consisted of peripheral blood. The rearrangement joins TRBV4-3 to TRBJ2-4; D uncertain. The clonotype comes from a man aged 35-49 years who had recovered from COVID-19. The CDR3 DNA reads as TGCGCCAGCAGCCAATGGTTGCCCGACACAAGCAGTGAAAACATTCAGTACTTC. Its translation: CASSQWLPDTSSENIQYF.